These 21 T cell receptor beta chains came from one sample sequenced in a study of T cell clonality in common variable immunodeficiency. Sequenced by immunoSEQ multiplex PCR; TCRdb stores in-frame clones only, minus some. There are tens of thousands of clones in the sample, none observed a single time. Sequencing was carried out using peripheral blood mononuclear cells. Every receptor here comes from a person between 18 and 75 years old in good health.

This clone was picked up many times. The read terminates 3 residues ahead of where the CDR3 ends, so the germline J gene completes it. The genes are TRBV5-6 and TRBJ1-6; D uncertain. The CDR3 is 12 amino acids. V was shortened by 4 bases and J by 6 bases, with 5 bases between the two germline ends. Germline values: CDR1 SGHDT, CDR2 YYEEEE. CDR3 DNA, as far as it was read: TGTGCCAGCAGCCTAATTAATTCACCC. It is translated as CASSLINSP. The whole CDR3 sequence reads CASSLINSPLHF.

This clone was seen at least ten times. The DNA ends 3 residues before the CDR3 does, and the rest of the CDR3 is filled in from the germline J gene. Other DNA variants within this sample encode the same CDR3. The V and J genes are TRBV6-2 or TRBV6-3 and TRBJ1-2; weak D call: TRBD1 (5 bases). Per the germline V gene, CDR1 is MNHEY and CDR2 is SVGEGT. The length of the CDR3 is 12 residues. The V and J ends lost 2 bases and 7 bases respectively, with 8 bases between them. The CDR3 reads CASSYTGSGYTF. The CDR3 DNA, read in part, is TGTGCCAGCAGTTACACAGGTTCTGGC.

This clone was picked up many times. Partial CDR3 DNA: TGTGCCAGTAGTCCTATTGGACAGGGGGCCGGTTCCTACGAG. Translated: CASSPIGQGAGSYE. The CDR3 in full is CASSPIGQGAGSYEQYF. The J gene is TRBJ2-7, the V gene TRBV19, with TRBD1 identical over 11 bases. The CDR3 end falls 3 residues outside the read, so it is completed with the germline J gene. V dropped 5 bases and J dropped 1; count of bases not matched to a gene: 10. CDR3 length: 17 amino acids. Looked up from germline, CDR1 is LNHDA and CDR2 is SQIVND (reference sequence).

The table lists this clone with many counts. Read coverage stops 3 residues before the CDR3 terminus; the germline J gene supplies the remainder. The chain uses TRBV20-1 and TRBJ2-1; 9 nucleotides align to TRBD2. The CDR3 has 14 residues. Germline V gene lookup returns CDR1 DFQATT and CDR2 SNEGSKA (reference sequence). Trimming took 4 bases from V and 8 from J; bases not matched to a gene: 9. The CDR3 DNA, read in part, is TGCAGTGCTACACCGGGACTAGCAATCGATGAG. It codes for CSATPGLAIDE. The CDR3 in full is CSATPGLAIDEQFF.

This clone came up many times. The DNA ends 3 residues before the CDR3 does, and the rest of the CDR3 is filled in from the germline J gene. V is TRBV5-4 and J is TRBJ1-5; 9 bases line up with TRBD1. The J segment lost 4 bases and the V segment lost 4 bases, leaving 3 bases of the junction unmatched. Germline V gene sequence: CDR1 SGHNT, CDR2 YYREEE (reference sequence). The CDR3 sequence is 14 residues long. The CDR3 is CASSPGQGNQPQHF. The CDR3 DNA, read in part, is TGTGCCAGCAGCCCGGGACAGGGAAATCAGCCC.

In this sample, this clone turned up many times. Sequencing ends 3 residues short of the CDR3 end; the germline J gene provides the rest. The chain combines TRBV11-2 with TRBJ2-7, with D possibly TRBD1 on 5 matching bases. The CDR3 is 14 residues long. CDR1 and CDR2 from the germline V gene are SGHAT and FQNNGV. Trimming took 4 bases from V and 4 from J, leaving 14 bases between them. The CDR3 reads CASSSTTQGYEQYF. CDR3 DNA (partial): TGTGCCAGCAGCTCGACCACCCAGGGATACGAG.

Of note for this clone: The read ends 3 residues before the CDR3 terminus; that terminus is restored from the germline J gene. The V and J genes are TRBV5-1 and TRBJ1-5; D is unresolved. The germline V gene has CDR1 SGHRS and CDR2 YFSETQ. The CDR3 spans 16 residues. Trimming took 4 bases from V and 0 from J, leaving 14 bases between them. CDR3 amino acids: CASSPSAADSNQPQHF. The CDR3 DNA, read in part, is TGCGCCAGCAGCCCGTCCGCGGCTGATAGCAATCAGCCC.

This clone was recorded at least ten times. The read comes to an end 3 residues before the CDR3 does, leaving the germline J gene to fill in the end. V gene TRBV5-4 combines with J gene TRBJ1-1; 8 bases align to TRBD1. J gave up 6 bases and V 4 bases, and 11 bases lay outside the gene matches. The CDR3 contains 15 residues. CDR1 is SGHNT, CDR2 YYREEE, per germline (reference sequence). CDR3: CASSSGQGKWAEAFF. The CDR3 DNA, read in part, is TGTGCCAGCAGCAGTGGACAGGGTAAGTGGGCTGAA.

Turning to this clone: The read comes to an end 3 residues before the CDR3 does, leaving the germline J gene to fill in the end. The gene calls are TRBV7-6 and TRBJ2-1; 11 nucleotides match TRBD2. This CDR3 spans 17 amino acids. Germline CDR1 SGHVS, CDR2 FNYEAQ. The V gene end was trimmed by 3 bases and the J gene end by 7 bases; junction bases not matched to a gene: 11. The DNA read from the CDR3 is TGTGCCAGCAGCTTTGGGGCTAGCGGGGGGCCAGGGAATGAG. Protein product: CASSFGASGGPGNE. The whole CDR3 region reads CASSFGASGGPGNEQFF. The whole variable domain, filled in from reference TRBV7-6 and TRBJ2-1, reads GAGVSQSPRYKVTKRGQDVALRCDPISGHVSLYWYRQALGQGPEFLTYFNYEAQQDKSGLPNDRFSAERPEGSISTLTIQRTEQRDSAMYRCASSFGASGGPGNEQFFGPGTRLTVL.

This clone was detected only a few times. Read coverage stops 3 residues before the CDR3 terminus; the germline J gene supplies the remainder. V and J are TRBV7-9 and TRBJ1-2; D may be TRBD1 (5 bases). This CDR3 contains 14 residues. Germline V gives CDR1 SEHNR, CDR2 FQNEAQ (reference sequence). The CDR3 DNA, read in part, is TGTGCCACTGGAAGGGCAGGGAAAACCTACGAC. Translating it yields CATGRAGKTYD. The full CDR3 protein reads CATGRAGKTYDYTF.

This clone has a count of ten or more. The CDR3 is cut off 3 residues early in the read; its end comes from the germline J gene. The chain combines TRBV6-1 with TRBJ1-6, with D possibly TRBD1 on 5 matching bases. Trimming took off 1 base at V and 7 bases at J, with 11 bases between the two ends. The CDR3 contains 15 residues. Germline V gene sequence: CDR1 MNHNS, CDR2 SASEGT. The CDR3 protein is CASSEVAGRNSPLHF. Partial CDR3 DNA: TGTGCCAGCAGTGAAGTCGCAGGGAGGAATTCACCC.

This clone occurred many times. The CDR3 loop is CASSDGLNYGYTF. Partial CDR3 DNA: TGTGCCAGTTCCGACGGACTCAACTATGGC. The J gene is TRBJ1-2, the V gene TRBV13; unclear D gene. The CDR3 end is not reached by the read, which stops 3 residues before it; the germline J gene fills it in. Per germline, CDR1 PRHDT and CDR2 FYEKMQ (reference sequence). V shed 9 bases and J shed 2 bases, with 13 bases lying between them. The CDR3 is made up of 13 amino acids.

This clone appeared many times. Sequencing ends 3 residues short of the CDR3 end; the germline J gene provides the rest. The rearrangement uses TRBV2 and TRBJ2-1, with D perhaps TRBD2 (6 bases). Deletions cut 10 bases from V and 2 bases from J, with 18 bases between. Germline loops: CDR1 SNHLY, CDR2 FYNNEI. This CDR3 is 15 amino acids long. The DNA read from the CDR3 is TGTGCCACCACCAGCGCGGGGTCCCCCTACAATGAG. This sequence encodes CATTSAGSPYNE. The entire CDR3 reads CATTSAGSPYNEQFF.

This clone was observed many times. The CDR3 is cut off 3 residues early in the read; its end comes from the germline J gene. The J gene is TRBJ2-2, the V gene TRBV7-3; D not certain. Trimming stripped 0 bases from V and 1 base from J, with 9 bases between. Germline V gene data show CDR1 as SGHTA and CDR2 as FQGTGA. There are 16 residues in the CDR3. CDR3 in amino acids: CASSLTRGQNTGELFF. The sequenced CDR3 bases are TGTGCCAGCAGCTTAACGCGCGGCCAGAACACCGGGGAG.

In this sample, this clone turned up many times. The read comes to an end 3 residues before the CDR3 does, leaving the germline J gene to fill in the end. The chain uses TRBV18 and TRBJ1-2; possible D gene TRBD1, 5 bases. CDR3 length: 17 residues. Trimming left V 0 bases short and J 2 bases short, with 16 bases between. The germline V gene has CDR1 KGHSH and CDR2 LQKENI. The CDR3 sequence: CASSPPIRDSKNYGYTF. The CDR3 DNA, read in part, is TGTGCCAGCTCACCACCGATTCGGGACTCCAAAAACTATGGC. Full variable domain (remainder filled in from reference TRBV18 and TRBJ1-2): NAGVMQNPRHLVRRRGQEARLRCSPMKGHSHVYWYRQLPEEGLKFMVYLQKENIIDESGMPKERFSAEFPKEGPSILRIQQVVRGDSAAYFCASSPPIRDSKNYGYTFGSGTRLTVV.

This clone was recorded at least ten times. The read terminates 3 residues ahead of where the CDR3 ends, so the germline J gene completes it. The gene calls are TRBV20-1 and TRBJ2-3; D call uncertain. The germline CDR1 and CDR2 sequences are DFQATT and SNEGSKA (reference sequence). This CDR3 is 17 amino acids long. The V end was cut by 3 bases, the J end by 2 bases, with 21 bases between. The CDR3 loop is CSASIVSGLLNTDTQYF. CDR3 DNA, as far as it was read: TGCAGTGCTAGTATTGTATCAGGTCTGCTTAACACAGATACG.

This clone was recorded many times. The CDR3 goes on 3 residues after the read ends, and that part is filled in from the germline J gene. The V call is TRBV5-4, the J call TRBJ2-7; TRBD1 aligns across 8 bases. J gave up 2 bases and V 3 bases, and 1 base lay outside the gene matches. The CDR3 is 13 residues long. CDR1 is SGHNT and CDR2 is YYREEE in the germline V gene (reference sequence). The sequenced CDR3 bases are TGTGCCAGCAGCTGGACAGGGACCTACGAG. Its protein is CASSWTGTYE. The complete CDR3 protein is CASSWTGTYEQYF.

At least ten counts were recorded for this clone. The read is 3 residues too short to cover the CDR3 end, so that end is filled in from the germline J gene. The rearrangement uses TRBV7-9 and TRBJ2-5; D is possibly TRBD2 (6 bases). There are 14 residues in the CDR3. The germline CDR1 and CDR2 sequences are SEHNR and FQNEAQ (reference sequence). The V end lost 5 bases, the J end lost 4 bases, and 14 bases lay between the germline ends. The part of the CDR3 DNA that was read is TGTGCCAGCAGCCCCAGGGAGGCTGGAGAGACC. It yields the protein CASSPREAGET. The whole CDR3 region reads CASSPREAGETQYF. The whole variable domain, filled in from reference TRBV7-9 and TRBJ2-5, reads DTGVSQNPRHKITKRGQNVTFRCDPISEHNRLYWYRQTLGQGPEFLTYFQNEAQLEKSRLLSDRFSAERPKGSFSTLEIQRTEQGDSAMYLCASSPREAGETQYFGPGTRLLVL.

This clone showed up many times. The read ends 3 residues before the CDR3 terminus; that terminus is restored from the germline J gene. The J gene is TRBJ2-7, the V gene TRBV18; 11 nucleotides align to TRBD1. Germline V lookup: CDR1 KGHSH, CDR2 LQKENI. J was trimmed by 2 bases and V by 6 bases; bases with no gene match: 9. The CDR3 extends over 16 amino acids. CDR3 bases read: TGTGCCAGCTCCCCAAGTGGGGGACAGGGGGCCTACGAG. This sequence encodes CASSPSGGQGAYE. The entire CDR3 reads CASSPSGGQGAYEQYF.

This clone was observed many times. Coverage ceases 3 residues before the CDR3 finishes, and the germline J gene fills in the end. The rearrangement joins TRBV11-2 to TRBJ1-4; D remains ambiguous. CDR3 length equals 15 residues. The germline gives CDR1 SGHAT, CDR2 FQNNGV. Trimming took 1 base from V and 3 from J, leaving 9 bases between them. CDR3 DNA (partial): TGTGCCAGCAGCTTAGGCGCAGGTGCTAATGAAAAA. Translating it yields CASSLGAGANEK. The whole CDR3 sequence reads CASSLGAGANEKLFF.

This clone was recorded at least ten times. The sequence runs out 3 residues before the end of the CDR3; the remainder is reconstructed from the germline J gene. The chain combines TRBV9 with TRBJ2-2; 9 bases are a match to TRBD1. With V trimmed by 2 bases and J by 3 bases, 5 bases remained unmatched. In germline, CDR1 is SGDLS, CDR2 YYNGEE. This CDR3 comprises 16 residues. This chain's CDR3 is CASSVGTGTHTGELFF. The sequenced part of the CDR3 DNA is TGTGCCAGCAGCGTCGGGACAGGGACACACACCGGGGAG.